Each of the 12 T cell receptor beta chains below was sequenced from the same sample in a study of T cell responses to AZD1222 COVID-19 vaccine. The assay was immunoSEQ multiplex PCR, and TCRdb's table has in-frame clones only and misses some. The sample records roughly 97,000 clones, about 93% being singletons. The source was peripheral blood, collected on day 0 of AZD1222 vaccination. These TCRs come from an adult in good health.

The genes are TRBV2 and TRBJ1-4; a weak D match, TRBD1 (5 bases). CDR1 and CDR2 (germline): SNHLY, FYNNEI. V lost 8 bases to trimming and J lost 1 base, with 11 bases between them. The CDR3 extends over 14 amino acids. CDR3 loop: CASGVRGTNEKLFF. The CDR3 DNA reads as TGTGCCAGCGGCGTTAGGGGAACTAATGAAAAACTGTTTTTT.

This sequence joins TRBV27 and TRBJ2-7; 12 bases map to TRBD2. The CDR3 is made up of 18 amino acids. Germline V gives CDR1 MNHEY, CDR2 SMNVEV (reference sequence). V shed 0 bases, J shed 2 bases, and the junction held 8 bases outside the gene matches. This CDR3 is CASSLSRTSGRRTYEQYF. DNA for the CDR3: TGTGCCAGCAGTTTATCGAGAACTAGCGGGAGGAGGACCTACGAGCAGTACTTC.

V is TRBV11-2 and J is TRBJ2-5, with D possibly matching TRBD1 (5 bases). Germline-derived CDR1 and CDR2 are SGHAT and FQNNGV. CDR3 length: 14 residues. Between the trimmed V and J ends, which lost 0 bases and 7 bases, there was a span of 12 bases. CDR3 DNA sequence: TGTGCCAGCAGCTTAGAAGGGGCAGGGTGGACCCAGTACTTC. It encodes CASSLEGAGWTQYF. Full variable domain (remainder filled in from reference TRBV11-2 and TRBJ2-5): EAGVAQSPRYKIIEKRQSVAFWCNPISGHATLYWYQQILGQGPKLLIQFQNNGVVDDSQLPKDRFSAERLKGVDSTLKIQPAKLEDSAVYLCASSLEGAGWTQYFGPGTRLLVL.

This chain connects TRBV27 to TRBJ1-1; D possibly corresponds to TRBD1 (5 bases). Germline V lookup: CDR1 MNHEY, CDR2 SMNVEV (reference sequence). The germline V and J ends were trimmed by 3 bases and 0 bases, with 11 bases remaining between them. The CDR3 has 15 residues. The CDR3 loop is CASSFNWGMNTEAFF. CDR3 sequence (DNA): TGTGCCAGCAGTTTTAACTGGGGGATGAACACTGAAGCTTTCTTT.

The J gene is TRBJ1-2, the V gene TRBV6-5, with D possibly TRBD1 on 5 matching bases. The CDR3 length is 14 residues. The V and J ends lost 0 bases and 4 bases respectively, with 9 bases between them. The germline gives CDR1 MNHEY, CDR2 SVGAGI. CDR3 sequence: CASSYSSQGYGYTF. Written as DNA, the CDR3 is TGTGCCAGCAGTTACTCGAGTCAGGGCTATGGCTACACCTTC.

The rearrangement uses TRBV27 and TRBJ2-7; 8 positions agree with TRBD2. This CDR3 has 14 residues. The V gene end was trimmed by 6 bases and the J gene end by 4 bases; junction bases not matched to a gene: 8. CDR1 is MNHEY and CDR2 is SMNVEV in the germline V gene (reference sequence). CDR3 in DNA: TGTGCCAGCAGGGTTGGACTAGCCGGATACGAGCAGTACTTC. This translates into CASRVGLAGYEQYF.

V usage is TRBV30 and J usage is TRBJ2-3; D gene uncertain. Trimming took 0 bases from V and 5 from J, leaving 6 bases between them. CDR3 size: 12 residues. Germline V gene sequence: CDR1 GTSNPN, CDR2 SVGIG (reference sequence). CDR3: CAWSVDRDTQYF. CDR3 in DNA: TGTGCCTGGAGTGTGGACCGAGATACGCAGTATTTT.

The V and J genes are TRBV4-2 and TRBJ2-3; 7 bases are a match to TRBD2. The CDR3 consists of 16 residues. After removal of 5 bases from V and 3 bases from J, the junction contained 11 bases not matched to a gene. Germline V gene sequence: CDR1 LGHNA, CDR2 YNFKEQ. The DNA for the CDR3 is TGTGCCAGCAGCTCGAAGCGGGAAGATGGGACAGATACGCAGTATTTT. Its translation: CASSSKREDGTDTQYF.

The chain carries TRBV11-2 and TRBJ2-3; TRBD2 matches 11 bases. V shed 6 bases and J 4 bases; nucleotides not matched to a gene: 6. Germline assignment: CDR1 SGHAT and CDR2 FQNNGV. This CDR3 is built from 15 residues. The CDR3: CASRFSGRDADTQYF. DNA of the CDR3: TGTGCCAGCAGATTTAGCGGGAGGGACGCAGATACGCAGTATTTT.

The CDR3 reads CASSLVDRGNGELFF. CDR3 bases: TGTGCCAGCAGCTTGGTGGACAGGGGTAACGGGGAGCTGTTTTTT. The chain joins TRBV5-6 to TRBJ2-2; 9 nucleotides line up with TRBD1. Looked up from germline, CDR1 is SGHDT and CDR2 is YYEEEE. The V segment lost 0 bases and the J segment 7 bases; nucleotides outside the gene matches: 4. This CDR3 region has 15 residues.

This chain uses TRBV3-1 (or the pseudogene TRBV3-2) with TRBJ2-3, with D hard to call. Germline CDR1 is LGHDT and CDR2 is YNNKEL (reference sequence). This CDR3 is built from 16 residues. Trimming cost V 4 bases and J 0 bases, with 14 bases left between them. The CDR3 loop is CASSPFLGTSTDTQYF. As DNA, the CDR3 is TGTGCCAGCAGCCCCTTTCTGGGAACTAGCACAGATACGCAGTATTTT.

CDR3 DNA: TGTGCCAGCAGTAGGGCAGCCCTAAACTATGGCTACACCTTC. It is translated as CASSRAALNYGYTF. The chain has TRBV6-2 or TRBV6-3 and TRBJ1-2; the D is unclear. The V gene's germline CDR1 is MNHEY and CDR2 SVGEGT. V lost 5 bases and J lost 2, with 12 bases in between. This CDR3 has 14 amino acids.